This TCR beta chain was identified in a study of shared clonotypes between healthy human individuals. Study overall: Three plates were used per donor for CD4 naive, three for CD4 memory, two for CD8 naive and one for CD8 memory. Study-wide findings and caveats: Having only a few donors restricted how much genetic and exposure-history diversity was captured. Sequencing depth was expected to affect clonotype sharing among donors.

This CDR3 is built from 15 residues. Germline V gives CDR1 LNHDA, CDR2 SQIVND (reference sequence). J gave up 0 bases and V 5 bases, and 5 bases lay outside the gene matches. Genomic DNA of every subset was divided equally among multiple immunoSEQ plates. Using immunoSEQ multiplex PCR, the repertoire was profiled, and TCRdb retains in-frame clones only, with some absent. The sample has about 870,000 clones; approximately 92% are singletons. It was CD45RO-negative cells, positively selected for CCR7, that made up naive CD8 cells, with terminally differentiated effector memory CD45RA+ cells excluded. Comments on this clone: The target antigen is unknown.

Source material: naive CD8+ T cells sorted from blood. This chain links TRBV19 with TRBJ2-7; the match to TRBD1 covers 9 bases. The TCR comes from a man aged 30 to 45 in good health. CDR3 in DNA: TGTGCCAGTAGTTGGGGGACAGGGTTCTCCTACGAGCAGTACTTC. As protein: CASSWGTGFSYEQYF.